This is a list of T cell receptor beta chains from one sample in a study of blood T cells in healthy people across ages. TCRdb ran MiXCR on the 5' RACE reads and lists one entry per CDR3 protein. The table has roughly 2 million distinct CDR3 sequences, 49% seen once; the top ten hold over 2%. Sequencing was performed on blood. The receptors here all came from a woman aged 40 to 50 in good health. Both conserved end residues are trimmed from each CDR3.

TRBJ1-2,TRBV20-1,SAREGQMVYGYT
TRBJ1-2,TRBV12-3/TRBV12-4,ASSKGAQNYGYT
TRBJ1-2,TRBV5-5,ASSLVQGAKTYGYT
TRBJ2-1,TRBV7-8,ASSLRSSYNEQF
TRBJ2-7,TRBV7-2,ASSFGSVAYEQY
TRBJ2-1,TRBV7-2,ASSFAAESYNEQF
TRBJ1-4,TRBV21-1,AKTYPRGGCSREKLF
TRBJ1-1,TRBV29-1,SVEPTEAF
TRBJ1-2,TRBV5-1,ASSLGEGSANYGYT
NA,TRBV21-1,ASSKKVRNRDREAEQY
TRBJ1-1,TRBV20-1,SASGKPGLTNTEAF
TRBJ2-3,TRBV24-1,ATSDDLITDTQY
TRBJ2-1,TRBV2,ASSRRTVSGGAIEQF
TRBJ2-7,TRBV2,ASSQTSGSEQY
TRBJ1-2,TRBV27,ASSFLTGVFNYGYT
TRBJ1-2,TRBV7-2,ASSLRAGDYGYT
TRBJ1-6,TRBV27,ASSLGSYSYNSPLH
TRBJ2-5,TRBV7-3,ASSPIGTSEGRETRY
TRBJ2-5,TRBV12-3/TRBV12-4,ASSLDRVEWETQY
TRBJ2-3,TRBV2,ASRPGPWATDTQY
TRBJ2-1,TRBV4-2,ASSPGAEYNEQF
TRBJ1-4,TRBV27,ASSPNGQSNEKLF
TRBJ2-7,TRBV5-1,ASSLGELTYEQY
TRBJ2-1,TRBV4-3,ASSQVLEGGSNEQF
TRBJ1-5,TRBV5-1,ASSRLPTGENQPQH
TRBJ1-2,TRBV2,ASSDGTANRGYGYT
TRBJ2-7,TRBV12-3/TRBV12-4,ASSPRQGLIYEQY
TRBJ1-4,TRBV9,ACSVGPNEKLF
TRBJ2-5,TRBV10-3,AIGGQSQETQY
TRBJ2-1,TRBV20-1,SARSGQLPPYNEQF
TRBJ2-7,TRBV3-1,ASSQEPAAEQY
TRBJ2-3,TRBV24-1,ATSDLGGGPSTDTQY
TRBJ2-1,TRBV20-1,SANLDRLGSNNEQF
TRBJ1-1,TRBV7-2,ASSLGGNPRAF
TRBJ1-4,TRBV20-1,SARAVRVYEKLF
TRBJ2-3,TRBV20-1,SATGNADTQY
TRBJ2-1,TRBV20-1,SAHPETSETYNEQF
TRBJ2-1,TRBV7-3,ASSKTRAGGLNEQF
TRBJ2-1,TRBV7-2,ASSTFAYIEQF
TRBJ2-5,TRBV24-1,ATSDLVPGGETQY
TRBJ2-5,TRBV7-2,ASSYSPRQDPRKILETQY
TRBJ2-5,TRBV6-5,ASSYGTGNQETQY
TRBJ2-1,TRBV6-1,ASSEGKSSYNEQF
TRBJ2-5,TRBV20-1,SARDNIGLAGALWETQY
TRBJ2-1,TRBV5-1,ASSLDWDSYYNEQF
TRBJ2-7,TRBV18,ASSPPSAIRSYEQY
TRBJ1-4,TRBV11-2,ASSLSARVTNEKLF
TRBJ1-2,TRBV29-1,SVEGRDGAYGYT
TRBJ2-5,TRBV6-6,ASSYSMGQLETQY
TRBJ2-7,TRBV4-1,ASSQDDRDRGYEQY
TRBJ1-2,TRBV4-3,ASSQDLQAINYGYT
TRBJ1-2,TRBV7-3,ASSLDYGAGYGYT
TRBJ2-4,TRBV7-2,ASSSDRDIQY
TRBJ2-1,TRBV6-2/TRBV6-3,ASSPGGSGLAGGNEQF
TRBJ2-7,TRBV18,ASSQDVNPNEQY